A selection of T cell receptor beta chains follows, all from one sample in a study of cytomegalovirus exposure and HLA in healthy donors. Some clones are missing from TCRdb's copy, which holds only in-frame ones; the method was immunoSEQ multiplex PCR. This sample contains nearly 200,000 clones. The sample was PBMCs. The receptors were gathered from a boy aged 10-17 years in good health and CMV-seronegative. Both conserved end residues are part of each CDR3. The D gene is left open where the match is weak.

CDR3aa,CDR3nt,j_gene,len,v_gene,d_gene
CASSFRGGAYEQYF,TGTGCCAGCAGCTTCCGGGGTGGGGCCTACGAGCAGTACTTC,TRBJ2-7,14,TRBV7-9,-
CASRAQGGNTEAFF,TGTGCCAGCAGAGCCCAGGGGGGAAACACTGAAGCTTTCTTT,TRBJ1-1,14,TRBV6-1,TRBD1
CASSIAGGSTDTQYF,TGTGCCAGTAGTATAGCGGGGGGTAGCACAGATACGCAGTATTTT,TRBJ2-3,15,TRBV19,TRBD2
CASSLGSSYEQYF,TGCGCCAGCAGCTTGGGCAGCTCCTACGAGCAGTACTTC,TRBJ2-7,13,TRBV5-1,-
CASSFLATNEKLFF,TGTGCCAGCAGCTTTCTTGCAACTAATGAAAAACTGTTTTTT,TRBJ1-4,14,TRBV7-9,-
CASSGFSSGGHYNEQFF,TGTGCCAGCAGTGGATTTTCTAGCGGGGGCCACTACAATGAGCAGTTCTTC,TRBJ2-1,17,TRBV6-1,TRBD2
CASSLKTGARETQYF,TGTGCCAGCAGCCTAAAGACAGGGGCGAGGGAGACCCAGTACTTC,TRBJ2-5,15,TRBV7-9,TRBD1
CASSQGDRGREQYF,TGCGCCAGCAGCCAAGGGGACAGGGGCCGCGAGCAGTACTTC,TRBJ2-7,14,TRBV4-1,TRBD1
CASSVGQAPTYEQYF,TGTGCCAGCAGCGTAGGCCAGGCCCCTACCTACGAGCAGTACTTC,TRBJ2-7,15,TRBV9,-
CASSSRGQGSLQYF,TGTGCCAGCAGCTCCCGGGGACAGGGATCGTTGCAGTACTTC,TRBJ2-7,14,TRBV9,TRBD1
CASSALAGGLTDTQYF,TGTGCCAGCAGTGCCCTAGCGGGGGGCCTCACAGATACGCAGTATTTT,TRBJ2-3,16,TRBV27,TRBD2
CASSHPPSATLSRDYEQYF,TGTGCCAGCAGCCACCCCCCGTCGGCAACTCTGAGCCGGGACTACGAGCAGTACTTC,TRBJ2-7,19,TRBV14,-
CASSFQGSNYGYTF,TGTGCCAGCAGCTTCCAGGGATCAAACTATGGCTACACCTTC,TRBJ1-2,14,TRBV11-2,-
CASSKDSSYEQYF,TGTGCCAGTAGTAAGGACAGCTCCTACGAGCAGTACTTC,TRBJ2-7,13,TRBV19,-
CAVTDRGLNYEQYF,TGTGCCGTTACAGACAGGGGGCTAAACTACGAGCAGTACTTC,TRBJ2-7,14,TRBV7-9,TRBD1
CASSEGTAGKDEQYF,TGTGCCAGCAGTGAAGGCACAGCGGGGAAGGACGAGCAGTACTTC,TRBJ2-7,15,TRBV2,TRBD2
CASRPSVAGIINEQYF,TGCGCCAGCAGGCCCTCAGTAGCGGGAATTATCAACGAGCAGTACTTC,TRBJ2-7,16,TRBV4-1,TRBD2
CASRNGGNGAYGYTF,TGTGCCAGCCGGAACGGGGGGAACGGGGCCTATGGCTACACCTTC,TRBJ1-2,15,TRBV6-1,-
CASSPLTNDYGYTF,TGTGCCAGCAGTCCATTGACAAACGACTATGGCTACACCTTC,TRBJ1-2,14,TRBV6-1,-
CASSLEGALNTEAFF,TGCGCCAGCAGCCTGGAGGGGGCCTTGAACACTGAAGCTTTCTTT,TRBJ1-1,15,TRBV4-1,TRBD1
CASSDTGGTGISEGYTF,TGTGCCAGCAGCGACACGGGGGGGACAGGGATCTCAGAAGGCTACACCTTC,TRBJ1-2,17,TRBV7-6,TRBD1
CASSFLVAGQNTEAFF,TGTGCCAGCAGCTTTCTCGTGGCGGGTCAAAACACTGAAGCTTTCTTT,TRBJ1-1,16,TRBV7-8,-
CASSLGTAGSNQPQHF,TGTGCCAGTAGTCTCGGGACAGCAGGAAGCAATCAGCCCCAGCATTTT,TRBJ1-5,16,TRBV19,TRBD1
CATSTREEPNQPQHF,TGTGCCACCAGCACCCGCGAGGAACCCAATCAGCCCCAGCATTTT,TRBJ1-5,15,TRBV15,-
CAVGPLAGGLDTGELFF,TGTGCCGTAGGCCCCCTGGCGGGGGGGCTCGACACCGGGGAGCTGTTTTTT,TRBJ2-2,17,TRBV27,TRBD2
CASSPVPPTDTQYF,TGTGCCAGCAGCCCGGTTCCACCCACAGATACGCAGTATTTT,TRBJ2-3,14,TRBV5-6,-
CASGSGRELFEQYF,TGTGCCAGCGGCTCAGGCAGGGAACTCTTCGAGCAGTACTTC,TRBJ2-7,14,TRBV6-6,-
CASSVNQGAAQHF,TGTGCCAGCAGTGTAAACCAGGGGGCAGCCCAGCATTTT,TRBJ1-5,13,TRBV6-1,TRBD1
CASSSRGGTEAFF,TGTGCCAGCAGTTCCAGGGGTGGCACTGAAGCTTTCTTT,TRBJ1-1,13,TRBV27,-
CASSLARSWGGSGELFF,TGTGCCAGCAGTCTAGCCAGATCGTGGGGGGGCTCCGGGGAGCTGTTTTTT,TRBJ2-2,17,TRBV7-2,-
CASSSIGGGRGELFF,TGCGCCAGCAGCTCCATTGGGGGGGGCCGCGGGGAGCTGTTTTTT,TRBJ2-2,15,TRBV5-1,-
CASSAPDRGSYEQYF,TGTGCCAGCAGCGCCCCTGACAGGGGCTCCTACGAGCAGTACTTC,TRBJ2-7,15,TRBV5-5,TRBD1
CASSVMDSYNEQFF,TGTGCCAGCAGCGTCATGGACTCATACAATGAGCAGTTCTTC,TRBJ2-1,14,TRBV11-2,-
CASSLGGSGGEETQYF,TGTGCCAGCAGCTTAGGGGGTAGCGGGGGGGAAGAGACCCAGTACTTC,TRBJ2-5,16,TRBV11-2,TRBD2
CAWSGTAGFYEQYF,TGTGCCTGGTCTGGGACGGCGGGATTCTACGAGCAGTACTTC,TRBJ2-7,14,TRBV30,-
CASSKDRDPLGYTF,TGTGCCAGCTCAAAGGACAGGGACCCCCTTGGCTACACCTTC,TRBJ1-2,14,TRBV18,TRBD1
CASRLGQGNGELFF,TGTGCCAGTAGACTGGGACAGGGAAACGGGGAGCTGTTTTTT,TRBJ2-2,14,TRBV19,TRBD1
CASSQLSGGSSYEQYF,TGTGCCAGCTCACAACTCTCGGGGGGGTCCTCCTACGAGCAGTACTTC,TRBJ2-7,16,TRBV18,TRBD2
CASSFWTASGGGSSSYNEQFF,TGCGCCAGCAGCTTCTGGACCGCTAGCGGGGGTGGGTCAAGCTCCTACAATGAGCAGTTCTTC,TRBJ2-1,21,TRBV5-1,TRBD2
CASSFGSGVTTGELFF,-,TRBJ2-2,16,TRBV11-3,-
CASSWTEFQPQHF,TGTGCCAGCAGCTGGACAGAATTTCAGCCCCAGCATTTT,TRBJ1-5,13,TRBV7-6,-
CASNLAADYEQYF,TGTGCCAGCAATCTAGCGGCGGACTACGAGCAGTACTTC,TRBJ2-7,13,TRBV6-6,TRBD2